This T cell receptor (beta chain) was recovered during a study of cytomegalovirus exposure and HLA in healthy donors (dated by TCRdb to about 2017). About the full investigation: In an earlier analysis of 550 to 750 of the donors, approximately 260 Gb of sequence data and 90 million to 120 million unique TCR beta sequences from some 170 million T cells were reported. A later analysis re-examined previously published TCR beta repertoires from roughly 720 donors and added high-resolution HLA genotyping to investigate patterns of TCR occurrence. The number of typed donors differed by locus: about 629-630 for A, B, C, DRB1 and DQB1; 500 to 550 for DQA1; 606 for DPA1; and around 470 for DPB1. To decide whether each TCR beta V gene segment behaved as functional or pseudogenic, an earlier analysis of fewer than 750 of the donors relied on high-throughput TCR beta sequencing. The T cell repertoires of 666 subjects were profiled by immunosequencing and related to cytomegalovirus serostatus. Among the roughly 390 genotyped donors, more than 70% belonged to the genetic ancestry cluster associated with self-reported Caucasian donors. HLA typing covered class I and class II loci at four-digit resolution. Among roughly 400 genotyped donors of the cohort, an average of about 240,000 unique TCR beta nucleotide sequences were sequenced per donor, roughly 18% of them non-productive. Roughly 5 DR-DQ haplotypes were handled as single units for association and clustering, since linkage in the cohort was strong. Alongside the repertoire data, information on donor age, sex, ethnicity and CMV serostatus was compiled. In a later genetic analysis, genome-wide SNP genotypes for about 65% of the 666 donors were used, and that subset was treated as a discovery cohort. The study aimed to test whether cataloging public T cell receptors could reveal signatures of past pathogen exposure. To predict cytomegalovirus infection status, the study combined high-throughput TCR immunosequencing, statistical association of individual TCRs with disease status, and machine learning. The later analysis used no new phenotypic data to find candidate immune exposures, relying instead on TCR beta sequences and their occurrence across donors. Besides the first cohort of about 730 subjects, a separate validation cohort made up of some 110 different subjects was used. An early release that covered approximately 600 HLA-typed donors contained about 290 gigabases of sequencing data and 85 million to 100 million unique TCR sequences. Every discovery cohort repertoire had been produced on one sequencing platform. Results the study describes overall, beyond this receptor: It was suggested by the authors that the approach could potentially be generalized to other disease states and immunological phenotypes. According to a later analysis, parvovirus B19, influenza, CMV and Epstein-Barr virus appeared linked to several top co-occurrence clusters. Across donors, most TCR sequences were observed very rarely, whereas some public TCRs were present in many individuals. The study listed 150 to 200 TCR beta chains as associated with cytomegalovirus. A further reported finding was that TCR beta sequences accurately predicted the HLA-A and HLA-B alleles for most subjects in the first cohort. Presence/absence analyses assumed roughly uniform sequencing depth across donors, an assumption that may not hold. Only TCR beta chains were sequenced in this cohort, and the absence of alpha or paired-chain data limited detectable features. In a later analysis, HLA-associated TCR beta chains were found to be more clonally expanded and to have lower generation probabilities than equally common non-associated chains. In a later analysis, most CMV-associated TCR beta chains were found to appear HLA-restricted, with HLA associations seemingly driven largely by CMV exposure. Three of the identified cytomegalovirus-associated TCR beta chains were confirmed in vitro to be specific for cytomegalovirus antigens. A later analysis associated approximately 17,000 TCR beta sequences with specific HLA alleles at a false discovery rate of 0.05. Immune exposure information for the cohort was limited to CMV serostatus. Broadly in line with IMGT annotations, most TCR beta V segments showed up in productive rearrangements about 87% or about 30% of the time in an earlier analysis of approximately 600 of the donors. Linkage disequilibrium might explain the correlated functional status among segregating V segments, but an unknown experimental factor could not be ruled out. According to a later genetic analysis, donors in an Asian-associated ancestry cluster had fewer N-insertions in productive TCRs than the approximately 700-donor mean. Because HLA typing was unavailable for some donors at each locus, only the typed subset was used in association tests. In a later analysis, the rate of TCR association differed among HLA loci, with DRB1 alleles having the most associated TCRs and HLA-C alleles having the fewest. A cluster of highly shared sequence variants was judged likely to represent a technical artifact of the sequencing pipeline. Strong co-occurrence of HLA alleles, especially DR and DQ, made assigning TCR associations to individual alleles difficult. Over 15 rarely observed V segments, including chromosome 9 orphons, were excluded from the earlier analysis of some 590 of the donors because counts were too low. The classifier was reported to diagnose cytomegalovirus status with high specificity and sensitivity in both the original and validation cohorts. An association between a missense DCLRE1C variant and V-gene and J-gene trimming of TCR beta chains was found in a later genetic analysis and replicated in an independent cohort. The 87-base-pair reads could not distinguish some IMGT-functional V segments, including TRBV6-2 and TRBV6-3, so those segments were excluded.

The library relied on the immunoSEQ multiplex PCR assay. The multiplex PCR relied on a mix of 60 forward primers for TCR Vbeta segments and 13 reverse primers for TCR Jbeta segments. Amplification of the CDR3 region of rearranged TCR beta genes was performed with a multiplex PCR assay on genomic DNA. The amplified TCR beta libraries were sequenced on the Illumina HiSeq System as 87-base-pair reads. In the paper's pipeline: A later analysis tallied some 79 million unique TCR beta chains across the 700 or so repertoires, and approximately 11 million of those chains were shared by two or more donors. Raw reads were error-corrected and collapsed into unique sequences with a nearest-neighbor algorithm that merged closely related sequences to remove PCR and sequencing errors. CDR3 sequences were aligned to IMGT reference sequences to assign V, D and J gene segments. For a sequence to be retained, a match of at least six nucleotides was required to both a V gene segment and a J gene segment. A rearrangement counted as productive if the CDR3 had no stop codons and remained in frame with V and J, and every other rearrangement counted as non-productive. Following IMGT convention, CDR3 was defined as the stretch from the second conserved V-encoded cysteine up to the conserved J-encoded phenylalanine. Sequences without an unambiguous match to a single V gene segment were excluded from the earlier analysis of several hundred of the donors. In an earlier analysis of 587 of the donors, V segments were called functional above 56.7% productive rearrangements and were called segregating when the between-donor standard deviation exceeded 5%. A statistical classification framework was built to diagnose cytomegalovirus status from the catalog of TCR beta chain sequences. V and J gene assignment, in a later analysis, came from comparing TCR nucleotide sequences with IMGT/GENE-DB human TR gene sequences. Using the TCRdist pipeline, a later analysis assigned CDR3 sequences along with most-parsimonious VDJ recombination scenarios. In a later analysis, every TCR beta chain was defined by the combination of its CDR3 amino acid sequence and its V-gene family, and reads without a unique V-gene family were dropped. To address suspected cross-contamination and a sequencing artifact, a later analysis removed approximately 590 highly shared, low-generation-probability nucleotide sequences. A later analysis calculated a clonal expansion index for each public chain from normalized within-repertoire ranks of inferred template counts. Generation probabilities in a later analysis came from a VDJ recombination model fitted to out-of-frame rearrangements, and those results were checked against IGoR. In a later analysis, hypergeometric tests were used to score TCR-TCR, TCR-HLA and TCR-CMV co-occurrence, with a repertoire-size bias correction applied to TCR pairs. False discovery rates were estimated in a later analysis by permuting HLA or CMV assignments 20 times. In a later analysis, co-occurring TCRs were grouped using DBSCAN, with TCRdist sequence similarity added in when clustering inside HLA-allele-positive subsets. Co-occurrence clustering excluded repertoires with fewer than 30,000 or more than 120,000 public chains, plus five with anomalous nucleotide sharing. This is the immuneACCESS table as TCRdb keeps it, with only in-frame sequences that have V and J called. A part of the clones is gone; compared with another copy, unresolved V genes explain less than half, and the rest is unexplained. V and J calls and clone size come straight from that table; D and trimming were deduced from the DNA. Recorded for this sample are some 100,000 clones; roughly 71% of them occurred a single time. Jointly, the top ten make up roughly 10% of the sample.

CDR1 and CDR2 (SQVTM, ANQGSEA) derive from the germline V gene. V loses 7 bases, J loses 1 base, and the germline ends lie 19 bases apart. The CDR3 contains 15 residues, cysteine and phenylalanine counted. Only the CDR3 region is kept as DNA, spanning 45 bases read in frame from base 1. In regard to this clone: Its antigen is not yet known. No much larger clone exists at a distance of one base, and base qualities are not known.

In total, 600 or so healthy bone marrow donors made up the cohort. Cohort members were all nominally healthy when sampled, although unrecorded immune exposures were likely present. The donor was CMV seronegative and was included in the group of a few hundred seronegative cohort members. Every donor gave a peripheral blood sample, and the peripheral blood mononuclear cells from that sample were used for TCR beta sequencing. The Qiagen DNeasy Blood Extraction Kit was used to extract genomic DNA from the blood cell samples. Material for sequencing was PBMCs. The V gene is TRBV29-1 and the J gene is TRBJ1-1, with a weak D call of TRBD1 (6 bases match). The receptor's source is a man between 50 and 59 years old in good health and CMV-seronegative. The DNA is TGCAGCGCTGAGAGTCTGGGGGCGAGGAACACTGAAGCTTTCTTT. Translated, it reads CSAESLGARNTEAFF.